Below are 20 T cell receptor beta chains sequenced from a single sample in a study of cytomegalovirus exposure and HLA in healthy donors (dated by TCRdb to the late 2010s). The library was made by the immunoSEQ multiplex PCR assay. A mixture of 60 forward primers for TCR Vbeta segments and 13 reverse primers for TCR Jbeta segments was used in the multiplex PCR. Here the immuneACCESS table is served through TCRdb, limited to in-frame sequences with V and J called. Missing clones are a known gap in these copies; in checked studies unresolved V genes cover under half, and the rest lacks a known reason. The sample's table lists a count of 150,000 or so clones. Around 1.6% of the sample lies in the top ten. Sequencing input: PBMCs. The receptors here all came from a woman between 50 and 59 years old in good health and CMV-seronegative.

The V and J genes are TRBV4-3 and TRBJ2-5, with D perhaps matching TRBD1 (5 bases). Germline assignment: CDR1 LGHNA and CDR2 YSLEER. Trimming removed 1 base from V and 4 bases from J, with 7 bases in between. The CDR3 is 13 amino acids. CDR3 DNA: TGCGCCAGCAGCCAAGCCCAGGGAGAGACCCAGTACTTC. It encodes CASSQAQGETQYF.

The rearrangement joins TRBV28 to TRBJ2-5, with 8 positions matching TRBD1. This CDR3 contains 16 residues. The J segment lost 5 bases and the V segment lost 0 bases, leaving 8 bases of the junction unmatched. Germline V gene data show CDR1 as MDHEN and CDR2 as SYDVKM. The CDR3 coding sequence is TGTGCCAGCAGTTTATGGCAGGGGGCGGCTGGGGAGACCCAGTACTTC. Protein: CASSLWQGAAGETQYF.

The CDR3 DNA reads TGTGCCAGCCTCCGACAGGGGTGGAACACTGAAGCTTTCTTT. It translates to CASLRQGWNTEAFF. The chain is built from TRBV6-5 and TRBJ1-1, with 8 bases that match TRBD1. Looked up from germline, CDR1 is MNHEY and CDR2 is SVGAGI. Unmatched junction bases numbered 6, after V lost 8 bases and J lost 1 base. The CDR3 contains 14 residues.

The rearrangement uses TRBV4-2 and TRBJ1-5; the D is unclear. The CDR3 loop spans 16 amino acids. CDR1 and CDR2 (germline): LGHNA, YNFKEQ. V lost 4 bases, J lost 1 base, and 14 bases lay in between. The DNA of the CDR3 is TGTGCCAGCAGCCCTAGGGAGGGAGGGAGCAATCAGCCCCAGCATTTT. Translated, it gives CASSPREGGSNQPQHF.

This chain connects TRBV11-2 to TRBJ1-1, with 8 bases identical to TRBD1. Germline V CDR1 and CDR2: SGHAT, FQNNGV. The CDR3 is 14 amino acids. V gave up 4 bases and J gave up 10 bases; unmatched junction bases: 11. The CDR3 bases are TGTGCCAGCAGCTCAGGGGGCGGGGTGGAGGGAGCTTTCTTT. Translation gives CASSSGGGVEGAFF.

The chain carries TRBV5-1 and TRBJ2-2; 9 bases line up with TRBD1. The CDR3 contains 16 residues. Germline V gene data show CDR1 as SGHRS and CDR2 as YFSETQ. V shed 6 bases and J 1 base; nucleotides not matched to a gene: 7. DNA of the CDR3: TGCGCCAGCACCGAACCGGGACAGGGGAACACCGGGGAGCTGTTTTTT. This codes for CASTEPGQGNTGELFF.

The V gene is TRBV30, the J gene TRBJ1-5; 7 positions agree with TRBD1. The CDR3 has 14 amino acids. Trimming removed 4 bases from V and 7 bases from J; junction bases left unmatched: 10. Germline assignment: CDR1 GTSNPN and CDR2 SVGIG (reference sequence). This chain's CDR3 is CAWTNIDRAQPQHF. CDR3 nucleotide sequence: TGTGCCTGGACTAACATCGACAGGGCACAGCCCCAGCATTTT.

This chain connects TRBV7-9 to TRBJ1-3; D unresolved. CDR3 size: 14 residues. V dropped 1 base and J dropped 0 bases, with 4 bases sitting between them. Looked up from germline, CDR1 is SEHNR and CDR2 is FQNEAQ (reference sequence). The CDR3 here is CASSLGLSGNTIYF. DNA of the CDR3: TGTGCCAGCAGCTTAGGTCTCTCTGGAAACACCATATATTTT.

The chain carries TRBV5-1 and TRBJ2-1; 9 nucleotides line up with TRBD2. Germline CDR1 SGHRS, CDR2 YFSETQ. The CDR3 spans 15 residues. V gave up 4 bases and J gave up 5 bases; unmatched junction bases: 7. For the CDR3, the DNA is TGCGCCAGCAGCCCTTCGGGACTAGCAGACAATGAGCAGTTCTTC. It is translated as CASSPSGLADNEQFF.

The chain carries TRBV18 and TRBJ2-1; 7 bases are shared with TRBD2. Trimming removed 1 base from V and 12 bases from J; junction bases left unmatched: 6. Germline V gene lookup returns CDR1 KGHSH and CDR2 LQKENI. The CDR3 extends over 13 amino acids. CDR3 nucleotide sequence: TGTGCCAGCTCACCACTCGGGGGGTCGGGGCAGTTCTTC. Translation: CASSPLGGSGQFF.

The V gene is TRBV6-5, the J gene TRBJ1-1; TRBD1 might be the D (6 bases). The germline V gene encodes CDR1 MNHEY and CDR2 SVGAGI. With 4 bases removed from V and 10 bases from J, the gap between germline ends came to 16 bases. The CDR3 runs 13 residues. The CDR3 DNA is TGTGCCAGCAGTTCGCAGGGGTGGGCTGGAGCTTTCTTT. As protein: CASSSQGWAGAFF.

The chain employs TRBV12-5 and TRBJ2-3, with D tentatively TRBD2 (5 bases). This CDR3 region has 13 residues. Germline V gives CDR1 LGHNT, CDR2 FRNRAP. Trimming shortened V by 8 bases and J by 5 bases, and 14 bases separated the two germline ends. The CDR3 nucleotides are TGTGCTAGTTTGATGGCGGCGGGAGATACGCAGTATTTT. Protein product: CASLMAAGDTQYF.

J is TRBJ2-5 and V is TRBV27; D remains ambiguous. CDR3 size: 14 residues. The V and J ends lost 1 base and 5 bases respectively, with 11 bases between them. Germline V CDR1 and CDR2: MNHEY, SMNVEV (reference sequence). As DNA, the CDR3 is TGTGCCAGCAGTTTATTTTCCCTGTCGGAGACCCAGTACTTC. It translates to CASSLFSLSETQYF.

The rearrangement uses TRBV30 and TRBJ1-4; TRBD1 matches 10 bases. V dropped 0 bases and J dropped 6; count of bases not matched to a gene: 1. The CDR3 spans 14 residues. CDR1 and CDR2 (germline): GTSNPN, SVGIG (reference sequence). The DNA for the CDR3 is TGTGCCTGGAGTGTGGACAGGGGGGATGAAAAACTGTTTTTT. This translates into CAWSVDRGDEKLFF.

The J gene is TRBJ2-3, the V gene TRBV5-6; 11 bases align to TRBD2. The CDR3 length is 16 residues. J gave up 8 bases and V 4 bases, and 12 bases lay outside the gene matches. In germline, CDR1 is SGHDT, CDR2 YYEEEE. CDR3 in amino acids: CASSAHLAGGWATQYF. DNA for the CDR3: TGTGCCAGCAGCGCGCACCTAGCGGGAGGTTGGGCTACGCAGTATTTT. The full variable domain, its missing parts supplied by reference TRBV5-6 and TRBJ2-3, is DAGVTQSPTHLIKTRGQQVTLRCSPKSGHDTVSWYQQALGQGPQFIFQYYEEEERQRGNFPDRFSGHQFPNYSSELNVNALLLGDSALYLCASSAHLAGGWATQYFGPGTRLTVL.

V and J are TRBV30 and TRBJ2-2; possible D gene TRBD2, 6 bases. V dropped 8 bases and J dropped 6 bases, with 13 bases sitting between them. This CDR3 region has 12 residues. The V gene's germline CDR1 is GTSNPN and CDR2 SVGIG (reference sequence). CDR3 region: CAGYWGAGELFF. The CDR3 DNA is TGTGCCGGTTATTGGGGGGCCGGGGAGCTGTTTTTT. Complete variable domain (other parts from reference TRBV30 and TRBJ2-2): SQTIHQWPATLVQPVGSPLSLECTVEGTSNPNLYWYRQAAGRGLQLLFYSVGIGQISSEVPQNLSASRPQDRQFILSSKKLLLSDSGFYLCAGYWGAGELFFGEGSRLTVL.

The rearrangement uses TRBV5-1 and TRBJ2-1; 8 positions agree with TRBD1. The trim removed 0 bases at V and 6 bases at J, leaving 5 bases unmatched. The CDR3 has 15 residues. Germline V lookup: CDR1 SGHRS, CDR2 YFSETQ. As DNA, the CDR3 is TGCGCCAGCAGCTTGGTGCGACAGGGGTTCAATGAGCAGTTCTTC. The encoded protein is CASSLVRQGFNEQFF.

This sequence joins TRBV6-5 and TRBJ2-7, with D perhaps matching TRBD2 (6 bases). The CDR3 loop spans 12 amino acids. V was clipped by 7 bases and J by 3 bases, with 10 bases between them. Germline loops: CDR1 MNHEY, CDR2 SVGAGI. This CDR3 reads CASTGTDYEQYF. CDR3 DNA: TGTGCCAGCACCGGGACTGACTACGAGCAGTACTTC.

This chain's CDR3 is CASSPPGLAGTRLETQYF. In DNA form, the CDR3 reads TGTGCCAGCAGCCCACCGGGACTAGCGGGAACTCGACTAGAGACCCAGTACTTC. This rearrangement joins TRBV7-2 to TRBJ2-5, with TRBD2 matching over 13 bases. Germline V gene lookup returns CDR1 SGHTA and CDR2 FQGNSA. J was trimmed by 4 bases and V by 5 bases; bases with no gene match: 13. This CDR3 spans 18 amino acids. Variable domain in full (rest from reference TRBV7-2 and TRBJ2-5): GAGVSQSPSNKVTEKGKDVELRCDPISGHTALYWYRQSLGQGLEFLIYFQGNSAPDKSGLPSDRFSAERTGGSVSTLTIQRTQQEDSAVYLCASSPPGLAGTRLETQYFGPGTRLLVL.

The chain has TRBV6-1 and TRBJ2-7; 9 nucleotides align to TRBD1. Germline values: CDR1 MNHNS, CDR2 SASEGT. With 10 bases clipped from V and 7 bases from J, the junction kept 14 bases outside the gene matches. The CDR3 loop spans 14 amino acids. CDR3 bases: TGTGCCAACAGATGGACAGGGGAGGCGGGTGAGCAGTACTTC. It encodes CANRWTGEAGEQYF.